One and the same sample provided the 13 T cell receptor beta chains below, sequenced in a study of neurological immune-mediated disorders. In TCRdb, the 5' RACE reads were re-called with MiXCR into one record per CDR3 protein. The sample holds fewer than 65,000 distinct CDR3 sequences, around a tenth seen once. Sequences were obtained from PBMCs. The receptors here all came from a man in his 70s with HTLV-1-associated myelopathy (HAM/TSP).

There are many counts of this clonotype. The chain uses TRBV5-6 and TRBJ2-1; D unresolved. Trimming cost V 4 bases and J 5 bases, with 13 bases left between them. This CDR3 contains 14 residues. Germline lookup yields CDR1 SGHDT and CDR2 YYEEEE. CDR3 region: CASSLYTNDNEQFF. CDR3 bases: TGTGCCAGCAGCCTATATACTAACGACAATGAGCAGTTCTTC.

This clonotype was seen repeatedly, ten times or more. As DNA, the CDR3 is TGTGCCAGCACCGAGGGTGGGCTCTCTGGGGCCAACGTCCTGACTTTC. This sequence encodes CASTEGGLSGANVLTF. This sequence joins TRBV25-1 and TRBJ2-6; perhaps TRBD2 as D (5 bases). Germline V gene data show CDR1 as MGHDK and CDR2 as SYGVNS. The V end lost 7 bases, the J end lost 0 bases, and 13 bases lay between the germline ends. This CDR3 spans 16 amino acids.

Many counts were recorded for this clonotype. The chain combines TRBV7-9 with TRBJ2-2, with D tentatively TRBD1 (6 bases). Deletions cut 5 bases from V and 4 bases from J, with 14 bases between. The CDR3 length is 15 residues. Germline V CDR1 and CDR2: SEHNR, FQNEAQ (reference sequence). CDR3 sequence (DNA): TGTGCCAGCAGCCAGGGGATAGCAGCCACCGGGGAGCTGTTTTTT. Translated, it gives CASSQGIAATGELFF.

This clonotype was observed a few times. The chain is built from TRBV20-1 and TRBJ2-1, with D unclear. The CDR3 runs to 15 residues. The germline CDR1 and CDR2 sequences are DFQATT and SNEGSKA (reference sequence). V was trimmed by 5 bases and J by 0 bases, leaving 14 bases between them. This chain's CDR3 is CSALVGSSSYNEQFF. DNA of the CDR3: TGCAGTGCTCTAGTGGGATCGAGCTCCTACAATGAGCAGTTCTTC.

This clonotype was recorded at least ten times. This CDR3 reads CASSLAGTRLDTQYF. The CDR3 region has the DNA TGTGCCAGCAGCTTAGCCGGGACTAGACTAGATACGCAGTATTTT. The chain is built from TRBV7-2 and TRBJ2-3; 8 bases map to TRBD2. This CDR3 is built from 15 residues. V lost 0 bases, J lost 5 bases, and 4 bases stayed unmatched. In germline, CDR1 is SGHTA, CDR2 FQGNSA.

The rearrangement uses TRBV7-2 and TRBJ2-5, with TRBD2 matching 8 bases. Trimming removed 9 bases from V and 7 bases from J; junction bases left unmatched: 7. The CDR3 has 12 amino acids. Germline loops: CDR1 SGHTA, CDR2 FQGNSA. The CDR3 loop reads CASRPSGGTQYF. The CDR3 DNA sequence: TGTGCCAGTAGGCCGAGCGGGGGGACCCAGTACTTC.

This clonotype was detected ten times or more. V and J are TRBV28 and TRBJ1-1; D gene uncertain. Germline loops: CDR1 MDHEN, CDR2 SYDVKM. The CDR3 runs to 14 residues. The germline V and J ends were trimmed by 3 bases and 3 bases, with 11 bases remaining between them. CDR3 residues: CASSLRQTDTEAFF. The CDR3 region has the DNA TGTGCCAGCAGTTTGAGGCAGACGGACACTGAAGCTTTCTTT.

The chain recombines TRBV6-2 or TRBV6-3 with TRBJ1-2; 8 nucleotides line up with TRBD1. The V segment lost 2 bases and the J segment 2 bases; nucleotides outside the gene matches: 1. Germline V gene data show CDR1 as MNHEY and CDR2 as SVGEGT. The CDR3 has 14 amino acids. CDR3 sequence: CASSYDRGNYGYTF. CDR3 DNA: TGTGCCAGCAGTTACGACAGGGGCAACTATGGCTACACCTTC.

This clonotype was recorded many times. The CDR3 region has the DNA TGTGCCAGCCGGCGGGACAGCCTCTCGTACGAGCAGTACTTC. This encodes CASRRDSLSYEQYF. This sequence joins TRBV7-2 and TRBJ2-7; tentatively, D is TRBD1 (7 bases). Germline V gives CDR1 SGHTA, CDR2 FQGNSA. This CDR3 is built from 14 residues. The germline V and J ends were trimmed by 8 bases and 4 bases, with 18 bases remaining between them.

This sequence joins TRBV6-6 and TRBJ1-2; D is perhaps TRBD1 (5 bases). CDR3 length equals 16 residues. From germline, CDR1 is MNHNY and CDR2 SVGAGI (reference sequence). Trimming cost V 5 bases and J 5 bases, with 21 bases left between them. For the CDR3, the DNA is TGTGCCAGCAGTATCGGGACGGAGAAAGTCAGATATGGCTACACCTTC. The encoded protein is CASSIGTEKVRYGYTF.

The table lists this clonotype with many counts. V gene TRBV5-1 combines with J gene TRBJ1-2; possible D gene TRBD1, 6 bases. Trimming stripped 4 bases from V and 2 bases from J, with 12 bases between. CDR1 and CDR2 (germline): SGHRS, YFSETQ. The CDR3 loop spans 14 amino acids. CDR3 region: CASSAQGGNYGYTF. DNA of the CDR3: TGCGCCAGCAGCGCCCAAGGGGGGAACTATGGCTACACCTTC.

This clonotype came up many times. The chain carries TRBV25-1 and TRBJ2-2; D not certain. The V end lost 4 bases, the J end lost 6 bases, and 9 bases lay between the germline ends. CDR1 MGHDK and CDR2 SYGVNS come from the germline V gene. The CDR3 is made up of 13 amino acids. The DNA of the CDR3 is TGTGCCAGCAGTGCAGGAACGGCCGGGGAGCTGTTTTTT. It yields the protein CASSAGTAGELFF.

V is TRBV18 and J is TRBJ2-3; D is possibly TRBD2 (5 bases). Germline lookup yields CDR1 KGHSH and CDR2 LQKENI. CDR3 length: 16 amino acids. Deletions cut 3 bases from V and 3 bases from J, with 16 bases between. CDR3 in DNA: TGTGCCAGCTCACCGTTGGATAACACGGGGACAGATACGCAGTATTTT. Translated: CASSPLDNTGTDTQYF. Full variable domain (remainder filled in from reference TRBV18 and TRBJ2-3): NAGVMQNPRHLVRRRGQEARLRCSPMKGHSHVYWYRQLPEEGLKFMVYLQKENIIDESGMPKERFSAEFPKEGPSILRIQQVVRGDSAAYFCASSPLDNTGTDTQYFGPGTRLTVL.